The subject of this entry is one T cell receptor (beta chain). The CDR3 length is 17 residues. The data derive from a study of blood T cell repertoires in COVID-19. Study background: From T cells, B-cell-depleted T cells, or PBMCs came the material, which was cDNA or gDNA.

Per the authors' pipeline: Amplification from reference gene primers served as the basis for estimated nucleated cell counts. TCRdb keeps only in-frame clones here, not all; method: immunoSEQ multiplex PCR. V and J calls and clone size come straight from that table; D and trimming were deduced from the DNA. The table shows roughly 200,000 clones, with approximately 78% occurring only once. The source of this sequence is a woman of 80 years or more with active or convalescent COVID-19. The rearrangement links TRBV21-1 to TRBJ2-7; TRBD2, as called in the table, went unchecked against the DNA. TRBV21-1 is reported as a pseudogene. Sequences were obtained from peripheral blood. The CDR3 here is CASSNAPPSGGSYEQYF. In DNA form, the CDR3 reads TGTGCCAGCAGCAATGCCCCCCCCAGCGGTGGATCCTACGAGCAGTACTTC.